The entry that follows covers one T cell receptor beta chain sequence. What it binds is unknown. Germline V gene lookup returns CDR1 SGHRS and CDR2 YFSETQ. The CDR3 is made up of 15 amino acids. The V gene lost 4 bases and the J gene lost 9 bases, with 17 bases spanning the gap. This record belongs to a study of cytomegalovirus exposure and HLA in healthy donors. The study's findings and limits: Likely technical artifact: a cluster of highly shared sequence variants.

PCR primers comprised 60 Vbeta and 13 Jbeta primers. The protocol was immunoSEQ multiplex PCR, while the TCRdb copy is restricted to in-frame clones and leaves out a portion. The table records about 98,000 clones, 60% to 85% of them present only once. The J gene is TRBJ1-6, the V gene TRBV5-1; maybe TRBD1 (5 bases). The material sequenced was PBMCs. The sequence came from a man in his sixties in good health and CMV-seropositive. The CDR3 loop reads CASSPEGRGGSPLHF. The CDR3 bases are TGCGCCAGCAGCCCGGAAGGTCGGGGGGGTTCACCCCTCCACTTT.